What follows are 9 T cell receptor beta chains derived from one specimen sequenced in a study of identifying expanded T cells in peripheral blood. Sequencing was performed with immunoSEQ multiplex PCR; in TCRdb, only in-frame clones are kept and a portion is missing. The table has approximately 100,000 clones, roughly 91% seen once. Sequenced: blood. Receptor source: a person aged 18 to 75 in good health.

The gene calls are TRBV9 and TRBJ1-4; D might be TRBD1 (6 bases). Germline V gene data show CDR1 as SGDLS and CDR2 as YYNGEE. Trimming left V 3 bases short and J 5 bases short, with 14 bases between. The CDR3 sequence is 15 residues long. CDR3 DNA sequence: TGTGCCAGCAGCGGGAAGGACAGCAGCAATGAAAAACTGTTTTTT. This translates into CASSGKDSSNEKLFF.

This clone was detected only once. The chain combines TRBV5-1 with TRBJ2-5; D may be TRBD1 (6 bases). Germline values: CDR1 SGHRS, CDR2 YFSETQ. V lost 6 bases to trimming and J lost 3 bases, with 18 bases between them. CDR3 length: 15 residues. CDR3 sequence (DNA): TGCGCCAGCACCCCAGGGGCAGTTGAGGAAGAGACCCAGTACTTC. It encodes CASTPGAVEEETQYF.

The V call is TRBV19, the J call TRBJ2-2; D gene uncertain. Trimming removed 4 bases from V and 1 base from J, with 4 bases in between. The CDR3 contains 13 residues. The germline V gene encodes CDR1 LNHDA and CDR2 SQIVND (reference sequence). The CDR3: CASSSQNTGELFF. DNA for the CDR3: TGTGCCAGTAGTAGCCAGAACACCGGGGAGCTGTTTTTT.

The CDR3: CASSSAFGDYYNEQFF. CDR3 coding DNA: TGCGCCAGCAGCTCCGCGTTTGGGGACTACTACAATGAGCAGTTCTTC. V usage is TRBV5-1 and J usage is TRBJ2-1, with 7 bases matching TRBD2. The CDR3 consists of 16 residues. Unmatched junction bases numbered 9, after V lost 3 bases and J lost 3 bases. Looked up from germline, CDR1 is SGHRS and CDR2 is YFSETQ.

The gene calls are TRBV6-5 and TRBJ1-5; D is undetermined. Trimming removed 0 bases at V and 0 bases at J, with 0 bases between. CDR1 MNHEY and CDR2 SVGAGI come from the germline V gene. This CDR3 is 13 amino acids long. CDR3 nucleotides: TGTGCCAGCAGTTACTCTAGCAATCAGCCCCAGCATTTT. Protein product: CASSYSSNQPQHF.

The chain has TRBV2 and TRBJ2-5, with 7 bases lining up with TRBD2. The CDR3 covers 13 residues. V lost 7 bases, J lost 5 bases, and 7 bases stayed unmatched. Per germline, CDR1 SNHLY and CDR2 FYNNEI. The CDR3 DNA is TGTGCCAGCATGGTTGGGGGGGAGGAGACCCAGTACTTC. Translating it yields CASMVGGEETQYF.

The genes are TRBV20-1 and TRBJ2-7; D perhaps matches TRBD1 (5 bases). This CDR3 spans 10 amino acids. Trimming pared 7 bases from V and 6 bases from J, leaving 10 bases between. Germline V gene sequence: CDR1 DFQATT, CDR2 SNEGSKA (reference sequence). The CDR3 sequence: CSVQGVEQYF. DNA of the CDR3: TGCAGTGTCCAGGGTGTCGAGCAGTACTTC.

The chain has TRBV11-2 and TRBJ2-3, with D perhaps matching TRBD1 (6 bases). With 3 bases removed from V and 1 base from J, the gap between germline ends came to 8 bases. CDR1 is SGHAT and CDR2 is FQNNGV in the germline V gene. The CDR3 spans 14 residues. The CDR3 is CASSLGARTDTQYF. DNA of the CDR3: TGTGCCAGCAGCTTGGGGGCCCGCACAGATACGCAGTATTTT.

This clone was recorded many times. The chain combines TRBV5-4 with TRBJ2-3, with 10 nucleotides matching TRBD2. Germline CDR1 SGHNT, CDR2 YYREEE (reference sequence). Losses at the gene ends were 3 bases for V and 4 bases for J; bases not matched to a gene: 8. The CDR3 has 16 amino acids. The CDR3 DNA sequence: TGTGCCAGCAGCTCAAAGACTAGCGGGTCGGCAGATACGCAGTATTTT. Amino acids: CASSSKTSGSADTQYF.